This TCR beta chain was captured by sequencing in a study of early T cells in non-severe SARS-CoV-2 infection. Trimming removed 7 bases at V and 6 bases at J, with 16 bases between. The CDR3 length is 15 residues. Germline-derived CDR1 and CDR2 are LNHDA and SQIVND (reference sequence). Individual cDNA molecules received unique molecular identifiers during library preparation. TCRdb reprocessed the 5' RACE reads via MiXCR and lists one record per CDR3 protein. The sample includes about 62,000 distinct CDR3 sequences, roughly a tenth of them seen just once. The genes are TRBV19 and TRBJ1-6; no clear D. This sequence was found in an adult who was a healthcare worker with PCR-confirmed SARS-CoV-2 infection or an uninfected control (not recorded which). Sequenced input: whole blood. The CDR3 DNA is TGTGCCAGTATCGATCGAAGGGCGGCTAATTCACCCCTCCACTTT. Translated, it gives CASIDRRAANSPLHF.